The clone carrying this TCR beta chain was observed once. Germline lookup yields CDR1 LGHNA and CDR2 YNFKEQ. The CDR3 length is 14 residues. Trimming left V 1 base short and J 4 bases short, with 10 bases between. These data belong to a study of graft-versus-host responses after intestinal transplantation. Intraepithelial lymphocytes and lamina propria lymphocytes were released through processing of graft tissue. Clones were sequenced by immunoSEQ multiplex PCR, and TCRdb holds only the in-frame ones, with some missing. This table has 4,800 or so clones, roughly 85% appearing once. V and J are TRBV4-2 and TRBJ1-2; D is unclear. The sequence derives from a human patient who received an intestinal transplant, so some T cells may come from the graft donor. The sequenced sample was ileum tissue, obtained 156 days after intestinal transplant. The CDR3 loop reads CASSQGPLGYGYTF. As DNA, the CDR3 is TGTGCCAGCAGCCAAGGGCCTCTGGGCTATGGCTACACCTTC.